Shown below are 19 T cell receptor beta chains from a single sample sequenced in a study of cytotoxic CD8 clonotypes in ibrutinib-treated CLL. TCRdb's copy holds only in-frame clones and misses some; the assay was immunoSEQ multiplex PCR. The data contain about 140,000 clones, approximately 80% of them singletons. The sequences come from PBMCs, collected after 12 months of ibrutinib treatment. These TCRs come from a human donor with chronic lymphocytic leukemia.

The V and J genes are TRBV19 and TRBJ2-3; 12 positions match TRBD2. Germline V CDR1 and CDR2: LNHDA, SQIVND (reference sequence). The ends lost 11 bases at V and 3 bases at J; junction bases unmatched: 15. CDR3 length equals 17 residues. The CDR3 region has the DNA TGTGCCTCCTCGTGGCTAGCGGGAGGGCAAATGACAGATACGCAGTATTTT. Translating it yields CASSWLAGGQMTDTQYF.

As regards this clone: This specimen includes other DNA sequences encoding the same CDR3. The V gene is TRBV6-5, the J gene TRBJ1-2; possible D gene TRBD1, 5 bases. V was clipped by 2 bases and J by 7 bases, with 5 bases between them. CDR1 and CDR2 (germline): MNHEY, SVGAGI. This CDR3 has 11 residues. The CDR3 DNA follows: TGTGCCAGCAGTTACGGGGGTGGCTACACCTTC. Translation gives CASSYGGGYTF.

The rearrangement uses TRBV9 and TRBJ2-5; 9 nucleotides line up with TRBD2. V lost 0 bases to trimming and J lost 5 bases; unmatched junction nucleotides: 8. CDR3 length equals 16 residues. Germline V gene sequence: CDR1 SGDLS, CDR2 YYNGEE. CDR3 sequence: CASSVGGGALGETQYF. Here the CDR3 DNA reads TGTGCCAGCAGCGTAGGCGGGGGGGCGCTAGGGGAGACCCAGTACTTC.

J is TRBJ1-5 and V is TRBV7-9; D is unclear. Trimming left V 0 bases short and J 0 bases short, with 9 bases between. From germline, CDR1 is SEHNR and CDR2 FQNEAQ (reference sequence). The CDR3 extends over 16 amino acids. The CDR3 nucleotides read TGTGCCAGCAGCTTAGCGGGGTCCCTTAGCAATCAGCCCCAGCATTTT. Its protein is CASSLAGSLSNQPQHF.

V gene TRBV5-8 combines with J gene TRBJ2-5; TRBD1 aligns across 9 bases. V gave up 3 bases and J gave up 5 bases; unmatched junction bases: 8. Germline values: CDR1 SGHTS, CDR2 YDEGEE. CDR3 length equals 15 residues. CDR3 sequence (DNA): TGTGCCAGCAGCTCCGGGACAGGGTACGAGGAGACCCAGTACTTC. Its protein is CASSSGTGYEETQYF.

This rearrangement joins TRBV27 to TRBJ2-3; 8 nucleotides align to TRBD2. Germline trimming cut 5 bases from V and 3 bases from J; bases unmatched to any gene: 7. This CDR3 is 15 amino acids long. Germline assignment: CDR1 MNHEY and CDR2 SMNVEV (reference sequence). CDR3 loop: CASSTPGLATDTQYF. The DNA for the CDR3 is TGTGCCAGCAGTACACCAGGACTAGCAACAGATACGCAGTATTTT.

This clone was recorded once. The gene calls are TRBV11-2 and TRBJ2-3, with no clear D. The CDR3 runs to 15 residues. Germline CDR1 reads SGHAT; CDR2 reads FQNNGV. V lost 2 bases, J lost 0 bases, and 9 bases lay in between. The chain's CDR3 is CASSLQSFSTDTQYF. CDR3 DNA sequence: TGTGCCAGCAGCTTACAATCTTTTAGCACAGATACGCAGTATTTT.

The table lists this clone with a few counts. V and J are TRBV6-5 and TRBJ1-5; D is undetermined. The V and J ends lost 4 bases and 0 bases respectively, with 10 bases between them. CDR3 length: 15 amino acids. CDR1 and CDR2 from the germline V gene are MNHEY and SVGAGI. The CDR3 loop reads CASSFSQYSNQPQHF. Here the CDR3 DNA reads TGTGCCAGCAGTTTCTCGCAATATAGCAATCAGCCCCAGCATTTT.

Remarks on this clone: A read error may explain this, as a much larger clone is one base away. Other DNA sequences from this sample encode an identical CDR3 as well. The genes are TRBV6-5 and TRBJ2-3; D is unclear. V was pared by 6 bases and J by 0 bases, with 1 base between. There are 11 residues in the CDR3. Per the germline V gene, CDR1 is MNHEY and CDR2 is SVGAGI. The CDR3: CASSSTDTQYF. CDR3 coding DNA: TGTGCCAGCAGCAGCACAGATACGCAGTATTTT.

The rearrangement joins TRBV5-1 to TRBJ2-5; possible D gene TRBD1, 6 bases. The V end lost 2 bases, the J end lost 5 bases, and 13 bases lay between the germline ends. The CDR3 is made up of 14 amino acids. Germline CDR1 and CDR2: SGHRS and YFSETQ. The CDR3 sequence: CASSFWGLGETQYF. The CDR3 bases are TGCGCCAGCAGCTTTTGGGGGCTGGGGGAGACCCAGTACTTC. The full variable domain, completed using reference TRBV5-1 and TRBJ2-5, is KAGVTQTPRYLIKTRGQQVTLSCSPISGHRSVSWYQQTPGQGLQFLFEYFSETQRNKGNFPGRFSGRQFSNSRSEMNVSTLELGDSALYLCASSFWGLGETQYFGPGTRLLVL.

A single count supports this clone. This chain joins TRBV6-5 and TRBJ1-5; D is possibly TRBD1 (6 bases). This CDR3 is built from 15 residues. Trimming pared 5 bases from V and 6 bases from J, leaving 17 bases between. Germline CDR1 reads MNHEY; CDR2 reads SVGAGI. This chain's CDR3 is CASSLKQGGGQPQHF. The DNA of the CDR3 is TGTGCCAGCAGTCTTAAACAGGGAGGGGGTCAGCCCCAGCATTTT.

The chain recombines TRBV7-2 with TRBJ2-2, with 10 positions matching TRBD1. The CDR3 extends over 16 amino acids. The V gene end was trimmed by 5 bases and the J gene end by 6 bases; junction bases not matched to a gene: 9. Per germline, CDR1 SGHTA and CDR2 FQGNSA. CDR3 residues: CASSPSGQGSAGELFF. In DNA, the CDR3 is TGTGCCAGCAGCCCCTCGGGACAGGGGTCTGCCGGGGAGCTGTTTTTT.

V is TRBV5-1 and J is TRBJ2-3, with D tentatively TRBD2 (6 bases). The CDR3 is made up of 14 amino acids. Germline V gene lookup returns CDR1 SGHRS and CDR2 YFSETQ. The V end was cut by 0 bases, the J end by 5 bases, with 10 bases between. The CDR3 loop is CASSLGQGGDTQYF. Written as DNA, the CDR3 is TGCGCCAGCAGCTTGGGCCAGGGAGGAGATACGCAGTATTTT.

This chain joins TRBV6-5 and TRBJ1-3; D perhaps matches TRBD1 (6 bases). Per the germline V gene, CDR1 is MNHEY and CDR2 is SVGAGI. This CDR3 comprises 15 residues. The V gene lost 5 bases and the J gene lost 2 bases, with 13 bases spanning the gap. The CDR3 DNA reads TGTGCCAGCAGTAACAACCGACAGGCTGGAAACACCATATATTTT. It specifies CASSNNRQAGNTIYF.

The chain is built from TRBV13 and TRBJ1-5, with TRBD1 matching 10 bases. V was clipped by 2 bases and J by 1 base; unmatched bases: 11. The CDR3 sequence is 19 residues long. Germline V gene sequence: CDR1 PRHDT, CDR2 FYEKMQ (reference sequence). CDR3 DNA: TGTGCCAGCAGCTTATCAGTAGGGACAGGGGCGGAGAGCAATCAGCCCCAGCATTTT. It encodes CASSLSVGTGAESNQPQHF.

The chain combines TRBV18 with TRBJ2-3; D is possibly TRBD1 or TRBD2 (6 bases each). The V gene's germline CDR1 is KGHSH and CDR2 LQKENI. CDR3 length equals 14 residues. V was trimmed by 8 bases and J by 4 bases, leaving 16 bases between them. CDR3 protein: CASGWGAVADTQYF. In DNA, the CDR3 is TGTGCCAGCGGATGGGGGGCAGTAGCAGATACGCAGTATTTT.

This sequence joins TRBV2 and TRBJ1-1, with D unclear. This CDR3 contains 13 residues. Germline assignment: CDR1 SNHLY and CDR2 FYNNEI. The V and J ends lost 9 bases and 0 bases respectively, with 11 bases between them. The CDR3, as DNA: TGTGCCAGACAACCTGACATGAACACTGAAGCTTTCTTT. It is translated as CARQPDMNTEAFF.

The chain has TRBV6-5 and TRBJ1-2; no clear D. This CDR3 contains 11 residues. V was shortened by 5 bases and J by 7 bases, with 8 bases between the two germline ends. Germline loops: CDR1 MNHEY, CDR2 SVGAGI. CDR3 in amino acids: CASSVGGGYTF. In nucleotides, the CDR3 is TGTGCCAGCAGTGTGGGAGGTGGCTACACCTTC.

The chain carries TRBV7-8 and TRBJ1-1, with a weak D call TRBD1 (6 bases). V was clipped by 5 bases and J by 4 bases, with 14 bases between them. Looked up from germline, CDR1 is SGHVS and CDR2 is FQNEAQ. This CDR3 has 14 residues. The CDR3 region is CASSAGTRATEAFF. CDR3 in DNA: TGTGCCAGCAGCGCCGGGACACGGGCCACTGAAGCTTTCTTT.